These T cell receptor beta chains were read from a single sample in a study of PD-1 blockade in classical Hodgkin lymphoma. Generated by immunoSEQ multiplex PCR, the TCRdb table keeps only in-frame clones and is missing some. The sample includes about 46,000 clones, around 70% of them seen just once. The sample consisted of peripheral blood mononuclear cells (PBMCs), taken at baseline. The receptors were gathered from a human donor with classical Hodgkin lymphoma. Each CDR3 is given with its conserved first and last residue. D genes are given only for firm matches. Only some rows state a clone size, as once, few, many or a class for expanded clones.

once	.	TRBV5-1	TRBJ1-2	TGTGCCAGCAGTTATGGGACGCTCTTCTATGGCTACACCTTC	CASSYGTLFYGYTF
.	.	TRBV5-6	TRBJ1-1	TGTGCCAGCAGCTTGCAGGGATACACTGAAGCTTTCTTT	CASSLQGYTEAFF
.	TRBD2	TRBV27	TRBJ2-7	TGTGCCAGCAGGGCCGGGGCGGGGGGTTTCTACGAGCAGTACTTC	CASRAGAGGFYEQYF
few	.	TRBV18	TRBJ2-3	TGTGCCAGCTCACCACTACCCGGGGATCCCCCCGATACGCAGTATTTT	CASSPLPGDPPDTQYF
.	.	TRBV5-6	TRBJ2-5	TGTGCCAGCAGCCTTCGAGGTTCATCCAGGGAGACCCAGTACTTC	CASSLRGSSRETQYF
once	TRBD1	TRBV27	TRBJ2-5	TGTGCCAGCACCAACAGGGGGGAAGAGACCCAGTACTTC	CASTNRGEETQYF
.	TRBD1	TRBV5-1	TRBJ1-2	TGCGCCAGCACCGCCGGGACAGGGGCCGCACCGTTCTATGGCTACACCTTC	CASTAGTGAAPFYGYTF
.	.	TRBV19	TRBJ2-3	TGTGCCACCCTGGGGCAGTTACCTAGAGATACGCAGTATTTT	CATLGQLPRDTQYF
.	.	TRBV9	TRBJ2-7	TGTGCCAGCAGCGTCGACTCAGGTCCCTACGAGCAGTACTTC	CASSVDSGPYEQYF
few	TRBD1	TRBV5-1	TRBJ2-7	TGCGCCAGCAGCGAATGGACAGGGCACTACGAGCAGTACTTC	CASSEWTGHYEQYF
few	.	TRBV19	TRBJ1-2	TGTGCCAGTGGGTCGGGACGTGGCTACACCTTC	CASGSGRGYTF
.	TRBD2	TRBV19	TRBJ2-1	TGTGCCAGTAGTATTGGGACTAGCGGGAGGCAGCAGTTCTTC	CASSIGTSGRQQFF